The rows below give T cell receptor beta chains drawn from one sample of a study of blood T cell repertoires in COVID-19. Here immunoSEQ multiplex PCR was the method, and the copy in TCRdb shows in-frame clones only, minus some. The data hold about 260,000 clones, with around 87% observed a single time. The sequenced sample was peripheral blood. Receptors were obtained from a woman in her forties or fifties with acute or convalescent COVID-19. The CDR3 runs from the conserved cysteine through the conserved F or W. The D gene is left open where the match is weak. Not all rows give a size; the values are once, few, many and, for expanded clones, a class.

d_gene: TRBD1
v_gene: TRBV7-2
j_gene: TRBJ1-4
abundance: -
CDR3nt: TGTGCCAGCAGCCCCTGGACAGGTACCAATGAAAAACTGTTTTTT
CDR3aa: CASSPWTGTNEKLFF

d_gene: -
v_gene: TRBV20-1
j_gene: TRBJ2-3
abundance: once
CDR3nt: TGCAGTGCGAGGTCTGATACGCAGTATTTT
CDR3aa: CSARSDTQYF

d_gene: -
v_gene: TRBV6-1
j_gene: TRBJ1-5
abundance: -
CDR3nt: TGTGCCAGCACTGAAGTGCGACAGGTCAATCAGCCCCAGCATTTT
CDR3aa: CASTEVRQVNQPQHF

d_gene: -
v_gene: TRBV7-2
j_gene: TRBJ1-2
abundance: -
CDR3nt: TGTGCCAGCAGCATCCCGTTACGGAGGGGCAACTATGGCTACACCTTC
CDR3aa: CASSIPLRRGNYGYTF

d_gene: -
v_gene: TRBV7-2
j_gene: TRBJ2-7
abundance: -
CDR3nt: TGTGCCAGCAGCCGGGCCCTAGCTGAAGCCTACGAGCAGTACTTC
CDR3aa: CASSRALAEAYEQYF

d_gene: -
v_gene: TRBV6-4
j_gene: TRBJ2-3
abundance: -
CDR3nt: TGTGCCAGCAGTGACTCTGCAGGGCGGAGCACAGATACGCAGTATTTT
CDR3aa: CASSDSAGRSTDTQYF

d_gene: TRBD2
v_gene: TRBV5-4
j_gene: TRBJ2-1
abundance: -
CDR3nt: TGTGCCAGCAGCTTGACCTCTGCGGGAGTAGGTAATGAGCAGTTCTTC
CDR3aa: CASSLTSAGVGNEQFF

d_gene: TRBD1
v_gene: TRBV2
j_gene: TRBJ1-5
abundance: -
CDR3nt: TGTGCCAGCAGGGCAGGGGGGAATCAGCCCCAGCATTTT
CDR3aa: CASRAGGNQPQHF

d_gene: -
v_gene: TRBV19
j_gene: TRBJ2-1
abundance: -
CDR3nt: TGTGCCAGTAGTTCCGGTCCCCGGCTATGGGAGCGGGAGCAGTTCTTC
CDR3aa: CASSSGPRLWEREQFF

d_gene: TRBD1
v_gene: TRBV4-1
j_gene: TRBJ1-2
abundance: -
CDR3nt: TGCGCCAGCAACAAGCAATCGGGACAGGGATCCTATGGCTACACCTTC
CDR3aa: CASNKQSGQGSYGYTF

d_gene: -
v_gene: TRBV14
j_gene: TRBJ1-4
abundance: -
CDR3nt: TGTGCCAGCAGCCAAGTAACAGGGAAGGTTAAAGAAAAACTGTTTTTT
CDR3aa: CASSQVTGKVKEKLFF

d_gene: -
v_gene: TRBV29-1
j_gene: TRBJ2-3
abundance: -
CDR3nt: TGCAGCGTTGGGCGGGACAGCAGCACAGATACGCAGTATTTT
CDR3aa: CSVGRDSSTDTQYF

d_gene: TRBD2
v_gene: TRBV7-8
j_gene: TRBJ2-3
abundance: -
CDR3nt: TGTGCCAGCAGCCCTCTAGCGGGAGGGTATGGGAATACGCAGTATTTT
CDR3aa: CASSPLAGGYGNTQYF

d_gene: -
v_gene: TRBV24-1
j_gene: TRBJ2-1
abundance: -
CDR3nt: TGTGCCACCAGTGACCCGGACAGAACTACCCGCAATGAGCAGTTCTTC
CDR3aa: CATSDPDRTTRNEQFF

d_gene: TRBD1
v_gene: TRBV7-4
j_gene: TRBJ2-3
abundance: -
CDR3nt: TGTGCCAGCAGTTTTTCCGGGACAGGGAAGGATACGCAGTATTTT
CDR3aa: CASSFSGTGKDTQYF

d_gene: TRBD1
v_gene: TRBV5-1
j_gene: TRBJ2-2
abundance: -
CDR3nt: TGCGCCAGCAGCCCGCGGACAGGGGAGGCCGGGGAGCTGTTTTTT
CDR3aa: CASSPRTGEAGELFF

d_gene: -
v_gene: TRBV5-4
j_gene: TRBJ2-5
abundance: -
CDR3nt: TGTGCCAGCAGCCAGGATCTTGGCCAAGAGACCCAGTACTTC
CDR3aa: CASSQDLGQETQYF

d_gene: TRBD2
v_gene: TRBV7-3
j_gene: TRBJ2-1
abundance: -
CDR3nt: TGTGCCAGCAGCTCACTAGCGGGAGGGGATTACAATGAGCAGTTCTTC
CDR3aa: CASSSLAGGDYNEQFF

d_gene: TRBD2
v_gene: TRBV28
j_gene: TRBJ2-2
abundance: -
CDR3nt: TGTGCCAGCGGGGGGACGGGACTAGCGGGAGTTATCGGGGAGCTGTTTTTT
CDR3aa: CASGGTGLAGVIGELFF

d_gene: -
v_gene: TRBV30
j_gene: TRBJ1-5
abundance: -
CDR3nt: TGTGCCTGGAGTGTTATGGGGGGTCGTCAGCCCCAGCATTTT
CDR3aa: CAWSVMGGRQPQHF

d_gene: -
v_gene: TRBV2
j_gene: TRBJ1-4
abundance: -
CDR3nt: TGTGCCAGCAGTCAGGACAGATCTAATGAAAAACTGTTTTTT
CDR3aa: CASSQDRSNEKLFF

d_gene: TRBD2
v_gene: TRBV7-9
j_gene: TRBJ2-5
abundance: -
CDR3nt: TGTGCCAGCAGCCGCAGCGGGGGGGAGACCCAGTACTTC
CDR3aa: CASSRSGGETQYF

d_gene: TRBD2
v_gene: TRBV6-2/TRBV6-3
j_gene: TRBJ2-7
abundance: few
CDR3nt: TGTGCCAGCAGTTACTTAAGTATCTTCACCCTTAGCGGGCCCTCCTCCTACGAGCAGTACTTC
CDR3aa: CASSYLSIFTLSGPSSYEQYF

d_gene: TRBD2
v_gene: TRBV5-1
j_gene: TRBJ2-7
abundance: once
CDR3nt: TGCGCCAGCAGTCTAGCGGGTGAGCAGTACTTC
CDR3aa: CASSLAGEQYF

d_gene: -
v_gene: TRBV5-1
j_gene: TRBJ2-1
abundance: -
CDR3nt: TGCGCCAGCAGCTTGGCCGCCAGCTCCTACAATGAGCAGTTCTTC
CDR3aa: CASSLAASSYNEQFF

d_gene: TRBD2
v_gene: TRBV5-1
j_gene: TRBJ2-4
abundance: -
CDR3nt: TGCGCCAGCAGCGGCACTAGCGGCGTGGCCAAAAACATTCAGTACTTC
CDR3aa: CASSGTSGVAKNIQYF

d_gene: -
v_gene: TRBV28
j_gene: TRBJ1-2
abundance: few
CDR3nt: TGTGCCAGCAGTTTAGTCAGATTCTATGGCTACACCTTC
CDR3aa: CASSLVRFYGYTF

d_gene: TRBD2
v_gene: TRBV30
j_gene: TRBJ2-1
abundance: -
CDR3nt: TGTGCCTGGAGTAGGGCGGGAGGGCTTTACAATGAGCAGTTCTTC
CDR3aa: CAWSRAGGLYNEQFF

d_gene: -
v_gene: TRBV25-1
j_gene: TRBJ2-1
abundance: -
CDR3nt: TGTGCCAGCAGATCCCTTGGGAGCTCCTACAATGAGCAGTTCTTC
CDR3aa: CASRSLGSSYNEQFF

d_gene: TRBD2
v_gene: TRBV5-1
j_gene: TRBJ2-5
abundance: once
CDR3nt: TGCGCCAGTTCCCCGGGACTAGCGGGAGGGCCTGGGGAGACCCAGTACTTC
CDR3aa: CASSPGLAGGPGETQYF

d_gene: -
v_gene: TRBV28
j_gene: TRBJ1-5
abundance: -
CDR3nt: TGTGCCAGCAGCGGGACTCAGGCCCATCAGCCCCAGCATTTT
CDR3aa: CASSGTQAHQPQHF

d_gene: -
v_gene: TRBV6-5
j_gene: TRBJ2-3
abundance: -
CDR3nt: TGTGCCACGCGGGGGCGGGTCCGGGGAGATACGCAGTATTTT
CDR3aa: CATRGRVRGDTQYF

d_gene: TRBD1
v_gene: TRBV7-9
j_gene: TRBJ2-5
abundance: -
CDR3nt: TGTGCCAGCAGCTCGGACAGGGGTGCTGTGACCCAGTACTTC
CDR3aa: CASSSDRGAVTQYF

d_gene: -
v_gene: TRBV14
j_gene: TRBJ1-2
abundance: -
CDR3nt: TGTGCCAGCAGCCAAGGGGCAGGGGAAAACGGCTACACCTTC
CDR3aa: CASSQGAGENGYTF

d_gene: TRBD1
v_gene: TRBV7-3
j_gene: TRBJ2-3
abundance: once
CDR3nt: TGTGCCAGCAGCCCTAGGACAGGGGGCACAGATACGCAGTATTTT
CDR3aa: CASSPRTGGTDTQYF

d_gene: TRBD2
v_gene: TRBV5-6
j_gene: TRBJ2-1
abundance: -
CDR3nt: TGTGCCAGCAGCTTGGTTGCGGGAGTGGAGTTCTTC
CDR3aa: CASSLVAGVEFF

d_gene: -
v_gene: TRBV9
j_gene: TRBJ1-3
abundance: -
CDR3nt: TGTGCCAGCAGCGTAACGCAGTCCCCTGGAAACACCATATATTTT
CDR3aa: CASSVTQSPGNTIYF

d_gene: TRBD1
v_gene: TRBV24-1
j_gene: TRBJ2-5
abundance: few
CDR3nt: TGTGCCACCAGTGAGCCGGGACAGGGGAAAGAGACCCAGTACTTC
CDR3aa: CATSEPGQGKETQYF

d_gene: -
v_gene: TRBV7-2
j_gene: TRBJ1-1
abundance: -
CDR3nt: TGTGCCAGCAGCTTGCACAGTGCGAACACTGAAGCTTTCTTT
CDR3aa: CASSLHSANTEAFF

d_gene: TRBD2
v_gene: TRBV13
j_gene: TRBJ2-3
abundance: -
CDR3nt: TGTGCCAGCACCCCGACTAGCCGGATGCCAGATACGCAGTATTTT
CDR3aa: CASTPTSRMPDTQYF

d_gene: -
v_gene: TRBV24-1
j_gene: TRBJ2-3
abundance: -
CDR3nt: TGTGCCACCAGTGACCCACGACTGACAGATACGCAGTATTTT
CDR3aa: CATSDPRLTDTQYF